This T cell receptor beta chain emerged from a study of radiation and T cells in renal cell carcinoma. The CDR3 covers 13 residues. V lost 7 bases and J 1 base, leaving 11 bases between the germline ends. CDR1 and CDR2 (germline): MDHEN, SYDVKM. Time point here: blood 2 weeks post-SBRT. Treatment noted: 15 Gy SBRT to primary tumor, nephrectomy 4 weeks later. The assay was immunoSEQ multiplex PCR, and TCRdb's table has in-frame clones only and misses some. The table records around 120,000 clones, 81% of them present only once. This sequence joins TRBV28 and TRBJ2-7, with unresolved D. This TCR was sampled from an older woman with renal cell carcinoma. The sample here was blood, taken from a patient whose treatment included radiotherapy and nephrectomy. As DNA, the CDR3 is TGTGCCAGCACTGAAATTCTTTCCTACGAGCAGTACTTC. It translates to CASTEILSYEQYF.